The present TCR beta chain was sequenced within a study of blood T cell repertoires in COVID-19. V was cut by 8 bases and J by 7 bases, with 12 bases left in between. CDR3 length equals 11 residues. CDR1 GTSNPN and CDR2 SVGIG come from the germline V gene (reference sequence). The method was immunoSEQ multiplex PCR; TCRdb's version includes in-frame clones alone and lacks a portion of them. The top ten clones hold around 16% of a sample with approximately 210,000 clones, roughly four fifths of them seen once. The TCR was taken from a middle-aged man who had recovered from COVID-19. The chain combines TRBV30 with TRBJ1-3, with D possibly matching TRBD1 (5 bases). The specimen sequenced was PBMCs or T cells enriched from blood (not recorded which). CDR3 sequence (DNA): TGTGCCCGGGGCCTGGGCAACACCATATATTTT. Translating gives CARGLGNTIYF.